This paragraph covers one TCR beta chain sequence. Its target is not known. There are 12 residues in the CDR3. The ends were cut back, 10 bases at V and 4 bases at J, with 14 bases in the middle. Germline V gene sequence: CDR1 LNHDA, CDR2 SQIVND (reference sequence). The PCR made use of 60 Vbeta and 13 Jbeta primers. TCRdb's copy holds only in-frame clones and misses some; the assay was immunoSEQ multiplex PCR. Its table records roughly 190,000 clones. The data belong to a study of cytomegalovirus exposure and HLA in healthy donors. Study-level points and caveats: The authors later found TCR association rates varying by HLA locus, with DRB1 most and HLA-C fewest.

The chain recombines TRBV19 with TRBJ2-7, with a possible D match to TRBD1 (6 bases). Specimen: PBMCs. This clonotype was sampled from a man aged 25-45 years in good health and CMV-seronegative. Here the CDR3 DNA reads TGTGCCACCGGGACACGCAATTACGAGCAGTACTTC. As protein: CATGTRNYEQYF.